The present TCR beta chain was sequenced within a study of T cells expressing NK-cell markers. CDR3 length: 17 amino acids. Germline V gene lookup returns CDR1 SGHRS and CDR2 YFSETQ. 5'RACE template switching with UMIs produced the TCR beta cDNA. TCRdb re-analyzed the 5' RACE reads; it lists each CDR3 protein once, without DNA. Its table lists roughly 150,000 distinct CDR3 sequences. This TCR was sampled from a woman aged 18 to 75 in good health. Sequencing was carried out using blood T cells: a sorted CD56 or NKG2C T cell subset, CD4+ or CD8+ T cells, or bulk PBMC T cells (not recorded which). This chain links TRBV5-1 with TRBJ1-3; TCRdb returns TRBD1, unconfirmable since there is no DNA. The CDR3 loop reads CASSLFPSASSGNTIYF.